Here is one T cell receptor (beta chain) with its context. Its antigen is unknown. The data were taken from a study of OX40 agonist ivuxolimab in advanced cancers. In the study overall: Ivuxolimab, an antibody acting as an agonist of OX40 (CD134), was used to treat patients.

The protocol was immunoSEQ multiplex PCR, while the TCRdb copy is restricted to in-frame clones and leaves out a portion. Here the sample spans 45,000 to 65,000 clones, 88% being singletons. The cohort excluded patients with autoimmune disease history or systemic immunosuppression. The V gene's germline CDR1 is MNHEY and CDR2 SMNVEV (reference sequence). There are 15 residues in the CDR3. Trimming cost V 4 bases and J 2 bases, with 12 bases left between them. The study's findings and limits: In the 0.1 to 3.0 mg/kg range, CD4+ and CD8+ blood T cells had expanded clonally by week 6. Among some nonresponders, normalized T-cell clonal expansion was also low.

This receptor was taken from an adult with an advanced solid tumor such as melanoma, head and neck, liver or kidney cancer. The chain joins TRBV27 to TRBJ1-5; a possible D gene is TRBD1 (6 bases). The sequences come from CD4+ or CD8+ T cells sorted from blood, collected in a trial of the OX40 agonist ivuxolimab. CDR3 nucleotides: TGTGCCAGCAGTTGGCAGGGGTCGGGCAATCAGCCCCAGCATTTT. Protein sequence: CASSWQGSGNQPQHF.